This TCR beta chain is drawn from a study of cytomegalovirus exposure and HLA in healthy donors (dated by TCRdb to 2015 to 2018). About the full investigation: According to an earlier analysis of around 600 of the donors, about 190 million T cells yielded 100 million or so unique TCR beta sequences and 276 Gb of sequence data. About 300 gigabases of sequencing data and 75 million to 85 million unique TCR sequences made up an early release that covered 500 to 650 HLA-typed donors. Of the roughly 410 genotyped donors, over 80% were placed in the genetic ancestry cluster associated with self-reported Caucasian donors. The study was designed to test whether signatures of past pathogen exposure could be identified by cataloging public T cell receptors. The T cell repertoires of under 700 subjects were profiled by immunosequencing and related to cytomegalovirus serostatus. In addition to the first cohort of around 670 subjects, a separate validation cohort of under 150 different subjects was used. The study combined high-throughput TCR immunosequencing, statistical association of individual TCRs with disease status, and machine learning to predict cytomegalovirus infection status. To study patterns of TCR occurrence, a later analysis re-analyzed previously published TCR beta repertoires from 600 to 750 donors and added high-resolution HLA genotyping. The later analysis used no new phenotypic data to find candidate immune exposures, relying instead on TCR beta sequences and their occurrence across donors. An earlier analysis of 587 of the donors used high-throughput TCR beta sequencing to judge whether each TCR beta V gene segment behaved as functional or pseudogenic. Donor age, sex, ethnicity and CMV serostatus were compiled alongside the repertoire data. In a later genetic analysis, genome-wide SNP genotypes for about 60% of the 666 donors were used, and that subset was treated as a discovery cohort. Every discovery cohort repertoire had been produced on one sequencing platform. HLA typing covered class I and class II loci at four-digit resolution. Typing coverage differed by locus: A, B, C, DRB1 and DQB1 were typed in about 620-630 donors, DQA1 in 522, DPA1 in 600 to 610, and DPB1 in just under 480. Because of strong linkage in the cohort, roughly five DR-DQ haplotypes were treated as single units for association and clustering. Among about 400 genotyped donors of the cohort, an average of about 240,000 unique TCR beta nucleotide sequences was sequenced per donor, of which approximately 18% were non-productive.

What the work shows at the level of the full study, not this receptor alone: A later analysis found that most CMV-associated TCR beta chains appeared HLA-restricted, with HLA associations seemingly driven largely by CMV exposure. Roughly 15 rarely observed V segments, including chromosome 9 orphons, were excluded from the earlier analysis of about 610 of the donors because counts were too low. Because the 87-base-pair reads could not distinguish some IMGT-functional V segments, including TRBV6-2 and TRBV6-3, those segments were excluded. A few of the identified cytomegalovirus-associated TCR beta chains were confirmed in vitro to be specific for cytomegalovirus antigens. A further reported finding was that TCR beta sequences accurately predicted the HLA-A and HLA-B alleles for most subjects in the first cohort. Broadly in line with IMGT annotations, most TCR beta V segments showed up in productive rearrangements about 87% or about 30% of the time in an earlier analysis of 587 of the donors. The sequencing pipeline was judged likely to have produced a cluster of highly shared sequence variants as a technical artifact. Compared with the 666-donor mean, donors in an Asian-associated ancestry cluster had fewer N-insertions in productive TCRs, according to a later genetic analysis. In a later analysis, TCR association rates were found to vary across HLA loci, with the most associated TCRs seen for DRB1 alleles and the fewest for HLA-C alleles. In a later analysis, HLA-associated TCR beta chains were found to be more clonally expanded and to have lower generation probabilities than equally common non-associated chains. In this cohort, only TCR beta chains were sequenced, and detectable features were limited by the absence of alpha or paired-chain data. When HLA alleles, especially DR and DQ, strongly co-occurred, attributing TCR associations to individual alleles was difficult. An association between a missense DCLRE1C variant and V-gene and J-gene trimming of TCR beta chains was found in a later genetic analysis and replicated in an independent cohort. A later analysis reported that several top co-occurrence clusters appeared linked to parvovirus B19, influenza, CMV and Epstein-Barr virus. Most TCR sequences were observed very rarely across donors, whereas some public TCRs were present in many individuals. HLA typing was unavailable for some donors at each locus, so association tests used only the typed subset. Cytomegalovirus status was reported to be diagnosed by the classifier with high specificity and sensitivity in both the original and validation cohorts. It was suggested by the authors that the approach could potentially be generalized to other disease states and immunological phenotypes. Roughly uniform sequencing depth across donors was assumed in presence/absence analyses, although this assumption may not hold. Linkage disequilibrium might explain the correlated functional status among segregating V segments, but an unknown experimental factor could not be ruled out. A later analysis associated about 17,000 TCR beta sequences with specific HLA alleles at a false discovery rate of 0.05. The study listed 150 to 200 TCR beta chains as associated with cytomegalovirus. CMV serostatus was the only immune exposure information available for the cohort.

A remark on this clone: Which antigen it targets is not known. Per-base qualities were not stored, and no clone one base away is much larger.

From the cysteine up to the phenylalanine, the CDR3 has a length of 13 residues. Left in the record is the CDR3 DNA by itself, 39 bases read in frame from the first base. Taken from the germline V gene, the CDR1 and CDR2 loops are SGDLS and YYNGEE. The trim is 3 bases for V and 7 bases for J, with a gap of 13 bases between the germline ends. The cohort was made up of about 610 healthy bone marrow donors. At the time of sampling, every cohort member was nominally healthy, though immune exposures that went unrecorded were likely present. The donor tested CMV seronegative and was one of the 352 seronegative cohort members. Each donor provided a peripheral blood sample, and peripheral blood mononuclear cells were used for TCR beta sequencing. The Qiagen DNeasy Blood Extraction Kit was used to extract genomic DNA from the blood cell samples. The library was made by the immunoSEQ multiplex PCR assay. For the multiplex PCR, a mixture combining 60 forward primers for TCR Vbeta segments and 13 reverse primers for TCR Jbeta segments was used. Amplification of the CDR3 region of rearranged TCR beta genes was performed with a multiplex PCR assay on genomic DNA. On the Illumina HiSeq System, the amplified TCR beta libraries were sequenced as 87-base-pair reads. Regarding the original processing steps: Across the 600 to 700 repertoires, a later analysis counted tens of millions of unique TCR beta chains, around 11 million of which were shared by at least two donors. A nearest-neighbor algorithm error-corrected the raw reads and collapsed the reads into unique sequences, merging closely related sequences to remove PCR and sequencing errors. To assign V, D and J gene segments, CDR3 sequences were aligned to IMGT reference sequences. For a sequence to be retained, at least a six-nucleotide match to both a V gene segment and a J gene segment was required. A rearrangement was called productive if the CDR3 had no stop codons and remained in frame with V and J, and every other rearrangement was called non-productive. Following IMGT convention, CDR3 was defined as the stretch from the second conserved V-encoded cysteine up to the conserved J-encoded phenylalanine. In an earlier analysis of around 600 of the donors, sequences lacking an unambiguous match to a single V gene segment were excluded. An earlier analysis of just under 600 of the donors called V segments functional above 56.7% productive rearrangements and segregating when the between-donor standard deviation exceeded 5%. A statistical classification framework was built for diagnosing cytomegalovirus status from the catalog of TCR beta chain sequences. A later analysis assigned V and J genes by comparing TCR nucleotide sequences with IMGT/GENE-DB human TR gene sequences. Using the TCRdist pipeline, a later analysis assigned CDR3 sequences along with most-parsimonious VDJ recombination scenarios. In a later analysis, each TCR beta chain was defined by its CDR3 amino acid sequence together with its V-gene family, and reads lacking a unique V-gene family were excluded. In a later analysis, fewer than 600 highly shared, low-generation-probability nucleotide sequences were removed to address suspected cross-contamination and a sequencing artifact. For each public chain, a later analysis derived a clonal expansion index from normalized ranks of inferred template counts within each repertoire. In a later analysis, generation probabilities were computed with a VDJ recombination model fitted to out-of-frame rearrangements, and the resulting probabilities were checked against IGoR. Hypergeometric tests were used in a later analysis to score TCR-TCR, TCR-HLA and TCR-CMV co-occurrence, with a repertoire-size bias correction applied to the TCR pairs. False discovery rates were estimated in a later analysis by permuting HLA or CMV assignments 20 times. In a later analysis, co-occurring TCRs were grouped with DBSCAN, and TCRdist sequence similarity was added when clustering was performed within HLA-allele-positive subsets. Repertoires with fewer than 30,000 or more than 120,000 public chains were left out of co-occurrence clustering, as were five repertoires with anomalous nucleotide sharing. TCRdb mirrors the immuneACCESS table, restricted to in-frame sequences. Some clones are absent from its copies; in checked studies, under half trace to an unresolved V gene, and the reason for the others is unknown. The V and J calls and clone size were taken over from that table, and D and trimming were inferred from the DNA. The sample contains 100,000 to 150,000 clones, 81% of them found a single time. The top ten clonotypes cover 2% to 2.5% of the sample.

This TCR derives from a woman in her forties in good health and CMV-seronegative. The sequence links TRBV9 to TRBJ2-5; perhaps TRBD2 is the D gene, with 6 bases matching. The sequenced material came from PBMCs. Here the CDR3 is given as CASSARLDGTQYF. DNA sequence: TGTGCCAGCAGCGCCCGACTAGACGGGACCCAGTACTTC.